The 26 T cell receptor beta chains reported below all come from one sample, sequenced in a study of a mutant IDH1 vaccine in newly diagnosed glioma. As to time point: week 47, end of study. One vaccine dose held 300 ug of mutant IDH1 20-mer peptide and came with topical imiquimod. Repertoires were generated with immunoSEQ multiplex PCR, while TCRdb's copy carries only in-frame clones and drops some. The table includes about 56,000 clones, under 85% detected once. No antigen has been identified for these receptors. Sequencing used PBMCs, obtained from a glioma patient whose treatment included an IDH1 peptide vaccine. The source is a woman aged 50 to 65 with glioma.

This clone was detected once. The rearrangement links TRBV27 to TRBJ1-2, with 8 bases that match TRBD1. The CDR3 totals 14 residues. Germline trimming cut 5 bases from V and 7 bases from J; bases unmatched to any gene: 9. Germline CDR1 is MNHEY and CDR2 is SMNVEV (reference sequence). This CDR3 is CASSPQGAPSGYTF. In DNA form, the CDR3 reads TGTGCCAGCAGTCCCCAGGGGGCGCCAAGTGGCTACACCTTC.

The rearrangement joins TRBV2 to TRBJ1-2, with D unclear. Trimming left V 8 bases short and J 2 bases short, with 18 bases between. Germline lookup yields CDR1 SNHLY and CDR2 FYNNEI. The CDR3 has 15 amino acids. The CDR3 DNA sequence: TGTGCCAGCCTGCTTACCCTCGGCCAAAACTATGGCTACACCTTC. Amino acid sequence: CASLLTLGQNYGYTF.

The genes are TRBV25-1 and TRBJ1-1; 7 positions agree with TRBD1. Germline V CDR1 and CDR2: MGHDK, SYGVNS. CDR3 length equals 14 residues. Losses at the gene ends were 5 bases for V and 0 bases for J; bases not matched to a gene: 3. The DNA of the CDR3 is TGTGCCAGCAGTCCGGGACAGATGAACACTGAAGCTTTCTTT. This encodes CASSPGQMNTEAFF.

Only one count was recorded for this clone. The chain joins TRBV28 to TRBJ1-5, with D maybe TRBD1 (5 bases). Trimming pared 2 bases from V and 11 bases from J, leaving 16 bases between. Germline CDR1 is MDHEN and CDR2 is SYDVKM. This CDR3 spans 14 amino acids. CDR3 sequence: CASSLPGGVRSQHF. The DNA of the CDR3 is TGTGCCAGCAGTTTACCGGGGGGGGTTCGGTCCCAGCATTTT.

This sequence joins TRBV19 and TRBJ1-6; D is perhaps TRBD1 (6 bases). This CDR3 comprises 17 residues. Germline-derived CDR1 and CDR2 are LNHDA and SQIVND (reference sequence). Trimming took off 1 base at V and 9 bases at J, with 19 bases between the two ends. Here the CDR3 reads CASSIALRGAYGSPLHF. The DNA for the CDR3 is TGTGCCAGTAGTATAGCCCTCCGGGGGGCCTACGGTTCACCCCTCCACTTT.

The chain employs TRBV5-1 and TRBJ1-1; 9 bases line up with TRBD1. Losses at the gene ends were 3 bases for V and 0 bases for J; bases not matched to a gene: 6. The CDR3 runs 16 residues. Germline CDR1 reads SGHRS; CDR2 reads YFSETQ. The CDR3 protein is CASSYTGGAVNTEAFF. The CDR3 DNA follows: TGCGCCAGCAGCTATACAGGGGGCGCGGTGAACACTGAAGCTTTCTTT.

The chain employs TRBV6-1 and TRBJ1-1; 7 bases agree with TRBD1. J was trimmed by 2 bases and V by 4 bases; bases with no gene match: 7. This CDR3 contains 15 residues. The germline CDR1 and CDR2 sequences are MNHNS and SASEGT. In nucleotides, the CDR3 is TGTGCCAGCAGTGCCGCGGGACAGATAAACACTGAAGCTTTCTTT. It is translated as CASSAAGQINTEAFF.

The table lists this clone with a count of one. V gene TRBV5-8 combines with J gene TRBJ2-5; 10 bases line up with TRBD1. CDR3 length: 17 amino acids. The germline V gene has CDR1 SGHTS and CDR2 YDEGEE. Trimming cost V 1 base and J 4 bases; bases outside gene matches: 10. The CDR3 DNA is TGTGCCAGCAGCTTGTTTCCGGGACAGGGGATTGGAGAGACCCAGTACTTC. Translating gives CASSLFPGQGIGETQYF.

The J gene is TRBJ1-3, the V gene TRBV6-1; TRBD1 might be the D (5 bases). V was shortened by 5 bases and J by 0 bases, with 11 bases between the two germline ends. The CDR3 runs to 15 residues. Germline CDR1 and CDR2: MNHNS and SASEGT. The CDR3 DNA reads as TGTGCCAGCAGTACCTTACAGGACTCTGGAAACACCATATATTTT. Amino acids: CASSTLQDSGNTIYF.

V is TRBV2 and J is TRBJ1-1; perhaps TRBD1 as D (5 bases). The CDR3 is 16 residues long. V was trimmed by 0 bases and J by 5 bases, leaving 16 bases between them. The germline gives CDR1 SNHLY, CDR2 FYNNEI. The CDR3 region is CASSEALGWGNTEAFF. CDR3 DNA: TGTGCCAGCAGTGAAGCGCTTGGGTGGGGGAATACTGAAGCTTTCTTT. Variable domain in full (rest from reference TRBV2 and TRBJ1-1): EPEVTQTPSHQVTQMGQEVILRCVPISNHLYFYWYRQILGQKVEFLVSFYNNEISEKSEIFDDQFSVERPDGSNFTLKIRSTKLEDSAMYFCASSEALGWGNTEAFFGQGTRLTVV.

This chain connects TRBV7-9 to TRBJ1-5; 7 bases map to TRBD1. CDR1 and CDR2 (germline): SEHNR, FQNEAQ (reference sequence). This CDR3 contains 14 residues. The trim removed 5 bases at V and 2 bases at J, leaving 3 bases unmatched. The CDR3 nucleotides are TGTGCCAGCAGCCTCGGACAGGGCAATCAGCCCCAGCATTTT. Translation: CASSLGQGNQPQHF. The complete variable domain, with remaining parts taken from reference TRBV7-9 and TRBJ1-5, reads DTGVSQNPRHKITKRGQNVTFRCDPISEHNRLYWYRQTLGQGPEFLTYFQNEAQLEKSRLLSDRFSAERPKGSFSTLEIQRTEQGDSAMYLCASSLGQGNQPQHFGDGTRLSIL.

The chain combines TRBV2 with TRBJ2-1; 15 bases fit TRBD2. This CDR3 is 16 amino acids long. V gave up 6 bases and J gave up 9 bases; unmatched junction bases: 9. CDR1 is SNHLY, CDR2 FYNNEI, per germline. The CDR3 sequence is CASSKRTSGGAREQFF. The CDR3, as DNA: TGTGCCAGCAGCAAAAGGACTAGCGGGGGGGCCCGTGAGCAGTTCTTC.

The chain combines TRBV15 with TRBJ1-6; D unclear. The CDR3 sequence is 18 residues long. Germline loops: CDR1 LNHNV, CDR2 YYDKDF (reference sequence). Trimming pared 0 bases from V and 2 bases from J, leaving 14 bases between. The DNA for the CDR3 is TGTGCCACCAGCAGAGATGCGATGGGTTCGGCCTATAATTCACCCCTCCACTTT. This codes for CATSRDAMGSAYNSPLHF.

The CDR3, as DNA: TGTGCCGGAGGGACGGATACGCAGTATTTT. This encodes CAGGTDTQYF. The chain employs TRBV6-6 and TRBJ2-3, with a possible D match to TRBD2 (6 bases). Trimming cost V 11 bases and J 6 bases, with 9 bases left between them. The CDR3 consists of 10 residues. Looked up from germline, CDR1 is MNHNY and CDR2 is SVGAGI (reference sequence).

This chain links TRBV19 with TRBJ2-7; 7 positions agree with TRBD1. Germline V gene data show CDR1 as LNHDA and CDR2 as SQIVND (reference sequence). The CDR3 extends over 15 amino acids. V lost 1 base, J lost 3 bases, and 6 bases stayed unmatched. CDR3 nucleotide sequence: TGTGCCAGTAGTATAGCGGGGACAGACCACTACGAGCAGTACTTC. Translated, it gives CASSIAGTDHYEQYF.

The chain joins TRBV6-1 to TRBJ2-7, with D possibly called TRBD1 or TRBD2 (5 bases each). The CDR3 is 14 amino acids. CDR1 and CDR2 (germline): MNHNS, SASEGT. Trimming cost V 7 bases and J 5 bases, with 18 bases left between them. This chain's CDR3 is CASTDSRGVNEQYF. For the CDR3, the DNA is TGTGCCAGCACCGACTCCCGGGGCGTCAACGAGCAGTACTTC.

The chain links TRBV25-1 to TRBJ1-2; the match to TRBD1 covers 10 bases. Per germline, CDR1 MGHDK and CDR2 SYGVNS. Losses at the gene ends were 4 bases for V and 3 bases for J; bases not matched to a gene: 2. The length of the CDR3 is 14 residues. CDR3 DNA sequence: TGTGCCAGCAGTGGGGACAGGGGTGACTATGGCTACACCTTC. It specifies CASSGDRGDYGYTF.

The V call is TRBV5-1, the J call TRBJ1-3; D remains unclear. CDR1 is SGHRS, CDR2 YFSETQ, per germline. V was trimmed by 4 bases and J by 4 bases, leaving 12 bases between them. This CDR3 contains 14 residues. The CDR3 is CASSEGTEGNTIYF. CDR3 DNA: TGCGCCAGCAGCGAGGGAACAGAGGGAAACACCATATATTTT.

The V and J genes are TRBV5-1 and TRBJ1-1; weak D call: TRBD1 (5 bases). Germline V lookup: CDR1 SGHRS, CDR2 YFSETQ. V was clipped by 2 bases and J by 2 bases, with 10 bases between them. The CDR3 spans 14 residues. CDR3: CASSLDTGNTEAFF. The CDR3, as DNA: TGCGCCAGCAGCTTAGATACAGGCAACACTGAAGCTTTCTTT. Full variable domain (missing parts from reference TRBV5-1 and TRBJ1-1): KAGVTQTPRYLIKTRGQQVTLSCSPISGHRSVSWYQQTPGQGLQFLFEYFSETQRNKGNFPGRFSGRQFSNSRSEMNVSTLELGDSALYLCASSLDTGNTEAFFGQGTRLTVV.

This chain uses TRBV9 with TRBJ1-2, with D possibly matching TRBD1 (5 bases). Germline V gene data show CDR1 as SGDLS and CDR2 as YYNGEE. V lost 3 bases to trimming and J lost 7 bases, with 19 bases between them. The CDR3 spans 15 residues. The CDR3 sequence: CASSAPIGGGSGYTF. The CDR3 DNA reads TGTGCCAGCAGCGCCCCTATCGGGGGAGGCTCTGGCTACACCTTC.

This chain links TRBV19 with TRBJ2-1; the match to TRBD1 covers 8 bases. The CDR3 extends over 13 amino acids. The trim removed 6 bases at V and 5 bases at J, leaving 3 bases unmatched. Germline CDR1 reads LNHDA; CDR2 reads SQIVND (reference sequence). CDR3 region: CASSRQGNNEQFF. For the CDR3, the DNA is TGTGCCAGTAGCAGACAGGGGAACAATGAGCAGTTCTTC.

The chain recombines TRBV18 with TRBJ1-6, with 7 bases aligning to TRBD1. The CDR3 is 15 residues long. Germline CDR1 is KGHSH and CDR2 is LQKENI. After removal of 3 bases from V and 7 bases from J, the junction contained 6 bases not matched to a gene. CDR3 residues: CASSPAGTENSPLHF. The CDR3 coding sequence is TGTGCCAGCTCACCCGCCGGGACAGAAAATTCACCCCTCCACTTT. The whole variable domain, filled in from reference TRBV18 and TRBJ1-6, reads NAGVMQNPRHLVRRRGQEARLRCSPMKGHSHVYWYRQLPEEGLKFMVYLQKENIIDESGMPKERFSAEFPKEGPSILRIQQVVRGDSAAYFCASSPAGTENSPLHFGNGTRLTVT.

J is TRBJ1-1 and V is TRBV2, with 7 bases aligning to TRBD1. This CDR3 has 15 amino acids. The germline gives CDR1 SNHLY, CDR2 FYNNEI. The V and J ends lost 4 bases and 0 bases, in that order; junction bases with no gene match: 5. CDR3 DNA sequence: TGTGCCAGCAGTGTCCTACAGGGGTTGAACACTGAAGCTTTCTTT. Amino acids: CASSVLQGLNTEAFF.

This clone was seen a single time. The chain has TRBV4-1 and TRBJ2-6; 7 bases are a match to TRBD2. The CDR3 spans 18 residues. J gave up 1 base and V 0 bases, and 6 bases lay outside the gene matches. Germline V gene sequence: CDR1 MGHRA, CDR2 YSYEKL. CDR3 in DNA: TGCGCCAGCAGCCAAGAAGCTAGCGGCATTTCTGGGGCCAACGTCCTGACTTTC. It encodes CASSQEASGISGANVLTF.

The chain combines TRBV19 with TRBJ1-2, with 9 bases aligning to TRBD1. The V and J ends lost 3 bases and 6 bases, in that order; junction bases with no gene match: 11. Germline CDR1 and CDR2: LNHDA and SQIVND (reference sequence). This CDR3 is 16 amino acids long. This CDR3 reads CASSIDRGAEANGYTF. CDR3 nucleotide sequence: TGTGCCAGTAGTATTGACAGGGGGGCGGAAGCTAATGGCTACACCTTC.

This chain uses TRBV19 with TRBJ1-2; no clear D gene. Germline assignment: CDR1 LNHDA and CDR2 SQIVND (reference sequence). The CDR3 extends over 13 amino acids. V shed 2 bases and J shed 5 bases, with 9 bases lying between them. The CDR3 sequence is CASSIRGLYGYTF. The CDR3 DNA follows: TGTGCCAGTAGTATACGAGGGTTATATGGCTACACCTTC. The complete variable domain, with remaining parts taken from reference TRBV19 and TRBJ1-2, reads DGGITQSPKYLFRKEGQNVTLSCEQNLNHDAMYWYRQDPGQGLRLIYYSQIVNDFQKGDIAEGYSVSREKKESFPLTVTSAQKNPTAFYLCASSIRGLYGYTFGSGTRLTVV.